These T cell receptor beta chains were read from a single sample in a study of T cells after yellow fever vaccination. TCRdb passed the 5' RACE reads through MiXCR, listing each CDR3 protein once. Of roughly 500,000 distinct CDR3 sequences detected, less than 20% appear once; the ten largest clones hold roughly an eighth. Specimen: PBMCs, collected 15 days after the yellow fever booster vaccination. The source is a man aged 25-45 years who received the YFV17D yellow fever vaccine. CDR3s include the opening cysteine and the closing phenylalanine or tryptophan. The D gene is left open where the match is weak. Part of the rows lack a size; the others show once, few, many or a class for expanded clones.

few | TRBJ2-2 | NA | TRBV20-1 | TGCAGTGCCTCTAGCAATGCGAACACCGGGGAGCTGTTTTTT | CSASSNANTGELFF
few | TRBJ2-1 | TRBD2 | TRBV20-1 | TGCAGTGCTCCCCTAAGCGGGAGAGGGGACAATGAGCAGTTCTTC | CSAPLSGRGDNEQFF
NA | TRBJ2-1 | TRBD2 | TRBV5-1 | TGCGCCAGCCGGACTAGCGGGACTTACAATGAGCAGTTCTTC | CASRTSGTYNEQFF
few | TRBJ2-7 | NA | TRBV20-1 | TGCAGTGCTAGAGTTAGTTGGGGCTACGAGCAGTACTTC | CSARVSWGYEQYF
NA | TRBJ1-5 | NA | TRBV28 | TGTGCCAACGGCCTTGGTTACAATCAGCCCCAGCATTTT | CANGLGYNQPQHF
NA | TRBJ2-7 | NA | TRBV9 | TGTGCCAGCAGCGTAGGTAACAGCCCTCTTACCTACGAGCAGTACTTC | CASSVGNSPLTYEQYF
once | TRBJ1-5 | NA | TRBV20-1 | TGCAGTGCTAGATCCGGCGGCTTCAATCAGCCCCAGCATTTT | CSARSGGFNQPQHF
NA | TRBJ2-5 | NA | TRBV29-1 | TGCAGCGTAGAGCTATTCCGGGAGACCCAGTACTTC | CSVELFRETQYF
NA | TRBJ2-7 | TRBD1 | TRBV27 | TGTGCCAGCAGTTTAGAAGGGACAGGGGGAACCTACGAGCAGTACTTC | CASSLEGTGGTYEQYF
many | TRBJ2-1 | NA | TRBV29-1 | TGCAGCGTTGGGCGGGCTAGCGTTATTAGTGAGCAGTTCTTC | CSVGRASVISEQFF
NA | TRBJ1-1 | NA | TRBV5-1 | TGCGCCAGCAGCTTGAGTTTGGGCATGAACACTGAAGCTTTCTTT | CASSLSLGMNTEAFF
NA | TRBJ2-1 | NA | TRBV4-3 | TGCGCCAGCAGCCAAGAACTCCAGGAGCGGCGGGCAGCTGTAAATGAGCAGTTCTTC | CASSQELQERRAAVNEQFF
NA | TRBJ2-2 | TRBD2 | TRBV29-1 | TGCAGCGTAGCTAGCGGGACAAACACCGGGGAGCTGTTTTTT | CSVASGTNTGELFF
NA | TRBJ1-2 | NA | TRBV7-2 | TGTGCCAGCAGCTTAAATATCAGGCTATCCGGCTACACCTTC | CASSLNIRLSGYTF
few | TRBJ2-2 | NA | TRBV5-1 | TGCGCCAGCAGCGCCGGGACTGGCACCGGGGAGCTGTTTTTT | CASSAGTGTGELFF
few | TRBJ2-5 | NA | TRBV5-1 | TGTGCCAGCAGCTTGCTAGGGGTAGAGACCCAGTACTTC | CASSLLGVETQYF
few | TRBJ2-5 | NA | TRBV9 | TGTGCCAGCAGCTCGCAGGGGTACCAGTACTTC | CASSSQGYQYF
NA | TRBJ2-1 | TRBD2 | TRBV7-2 | TGTGCCACCGAGCTCTGGGGAGCGGGAAGTGAGCAGTTCTTC | CATELWGAGSEQFF
few | TRBJ1-1 | NA | TRBV20-1 | TGCAGTGCTAGAGACAGTATTAACACTGAAGCTTTCTTT | CSARDSINTEAFF
few | TRBJ1-1 | NA | TRBV6-1 | TGTGCCAGCCTGAACTTCCCAGGAGGGTTCACTGAAGCTTTCTTT | CASLNFPGGFTEAFF
NA | TRBJ2-3 | NA | TRBV14 | TGTGCCAGCAGCGTCGGGACTGAGTTAGGTACGCAGTATTTT | CASSVGTELGTQYF
few | TRBJ2-2 | TRBD1 | TRBV9 | TGTGCCAGCAGCCGCGGACAGGGAGTCCCCGGGGAGCTGTTTTTT | CASSRGQGVPGELFF
few | TRBJ2-7 | NA | TRBV7-2 | TGTGCCAGCAGCTTACTTGGCGAGGGATTCTACGAGCAGTACTTC | CASSLLGEGFYEQYF
NA | TRBJ2-1 | NA | TRBV24-1 | TGTGCCACCTCCCGGGACACTGGAGAGCAGTTCTTC | CATSRDTGEQFF
few | TRBJ2-1 | NA | TRBV6-1 | TGTGCCAGCAGAGTGGGGGGCAACTACAATGAGCAGTTCTTC | CASRVGGNYNEQFF
few | TRBJ2-2 | TRBD1 | TRBV5-6 | TGTGCCAGCAGCTTGCCGGGACAGGGTGTCGCCGGGGAGCTGTTTTTT | CASSLPGQGVAGELFF
few | TRBJ2-5 | TRBD1 | TRBV30 | TGTGCCTGGAGTCCAAAGGACAGGGGGGGAAGGTTGGGATACTTC | CAWSPKDRGGRLGYF
NA | TRBJ2-6 | TRBD2 | TRBV3-1 | TGTGCCAGCAGCGGACTAGCGGGGATCGGGGCCAACGTCCTGACTTTC | CASSGLAGIGANVLTF
once | TRBJ2-5 | TRBD2 | TRBV20-1 | TGCAGTGCTGGCTATTCTAGCGGGAGAGGGGGGACCCAGTACTTC | CSAGYSSGRGGTQYF
few | TRBJ2-3 | TRBD2 | TRBV12-3/TRBV12-4 | TGTGCCAGCAGTTCCCAGCGGGAGATTTGGGCAGATACGCAGTATTTT | CASSSQREIWADTQYF
NA | TRBJ2-3 | TRBD2 | TRBV5-1 | TGCGCCAGCAGCTGGGGACTAGCGGGAGATACAGATACGCAGTATTTT | CASSWGLAGDTDTQYF
few | TRBJ2-4 | NA | TRBV2 | TGTGCCAGCAGGGGCGTATTCGCGGGAAACATTCAGTACTTC | CASRGVFAGNIQYF
NA | TRBJ2-1 | NA | TRBV6-1 | TGTGCCAGCAGCAGGGACGGACCCGGGAATGAGCAGTTCTTC | CASSRDGPGNEQFF
few | TRBJ2-7 | NA | TRBV28 | TGTGCCAGCAGTTTACTCCGGAACGAGCAGTACTTC | CASSLLRNEQYF
NA | TRBJ1-5 | NA | TRBV6-6 | TGTGCCAGCAGCGCAGGGGTCCAGCCCCAGCATTTT | CASSAGVQPQHF
NA | TRBJ2-1 | TRBD2 | TRBV29-1 | TGCAGCGAGGGGACTATAGGCAATGAGCAGTTCTTC | CSEGTIGNEQFF
few | TRBJ2-2 | TRBD2 | TRBV29-1 | TGCAGCGTTCAAACTAGCGGGAGGGCCCGGACCGGGGAGCTGTTTTTT | CSVQTSGRARTGELFF
NA | TRBJ2-1 | TRBD2 | TRBV11-2 | TGTGCCAGCAGCTTACCTGCGCGTATTAGCGGGAGGCTCCCGTACAATGAGCAGTTCTTC | CASSLPARISGRLPYNEQFF
NA | TRBJ2-1 | NA | TRBV27 | TGTGCCAGCACGGTGACAGGTGGCAACAATGAGCAGTTCTTC | CASTVTGGNNEQFF
many | TRBJ2-1 | NA | TRBV7-9 | TGTGCCAGCAGCTCTCCCTACAATGAGCAGTTCTTC | CASSSPYNEQFF
NA | TRBJ2-3 | NA | TRBV6-1 | TGTGCCAGCTCCGATTGGGGGGCTGAGGGGGATACGCAGTATTTT | CASSDWGAEGDTQYF
few | TRBJ2-4 | NA | TRBV10-3 | TGTGCCATCAGTGATGGGGTTTTTGACATTCAGTACTTC | CAISDGVFDIQYF
NA | TRBJ1-2 | TRBD1 | TRBV6-1 | TGTGCCAGCACAGGGGGAAACTATGGCTACACCTTC | CASTGGNYGYTF
NA | TRBJ2-5 | NA | TRBV9 | TGTGCCAGCAGCCCTTACGGGTCCCAGGGACAAGAGACCCAGTACTTC | CASSPYGSQGQETQYF
NA | TRBJ2-1 | TRBD2 | TRBV24-1 | TGTGCCACATCCGGCGGGAGTAGGGGTGAGCAGTTCTTC | CATSGGSRGEQFF
NA | TRBJ2-3 | NA | TRBV7-2 | TGTGCCAGCAGCTTAGCAGGCCTCACAGATGCGCAGTATTTT | CASSLAGLTDAQYF
few | TRBJ2-7 | TRBD2 | TRBV2 | TGTGCCAGCAGTCTTCTAGCGGGAGGGCCTCCCTACGAGCAGTACTTC | CASSLLAGGPPYEQYF
NA | TRBJ2-3 | TRBD2 | TRBV4-3 | TGCGCCAGCAGCCAAGGTCTTACTAGCGGGAGGCCAGATACGCAGTATTTT | CASSQGLTSGRPDTQYF
NA | TRBJ1-4 | NA | TRBV24-1 | TGTGCCACCAGTGATTCACAGAATGAAAAACTGTTTTTT | CATSDSQNEKLFF
NA | TRBJ1-4 | NA | TRBV20-1 | TGCAGTGCTATCGGAACTGCAACTAATGAAAAACTGTTTTTT | CSAIGTATNEKLFF
NA | TRBJ2-7 | TRBD2 | TRBV20-1 | TGCAGTGCTGGCGGTGGGACTAGCTCCTACGAGCAGTACTTC | CSAGGGTSSYEQYF
few | TRBJ2-3 | TRBD1 | TRBV5-1 | TGCGCCAGCAGCTTGACCGGGACAGGGGAAGATACGCAGTATTTT | CASSLTGTGEDTQYF
NA | TRBJ2-5 | NA | TRBV29-1 | TGCAGCGTTGGGACTTTGCAAGAGACCCAGTACTTC | CSVGTLQETQYF
NA | TRBJ2-7 | TRBD2 | TRBV5-1 | TGCGCCAGCAGCCCCACTAGCGGGAGAATGTACGAGCAGTACTTC | CASSPTSGRMYEQYF
few | TRBJ2-7 | NA | TRBV6-5 | TGTGCCAGCAGTTACTCACCGGGAGTGGACGAGCAGTACTTC | CASSYSPGVDEQYF
NA | TRBJ2-1 | NA | TRBV15 | TGTGCCACCAGCAGAGGGGGGGAGACACCTTACAATGAGCAGTTCTTC | CATSRGGETPYNEQFF
few | TRBJ1-5 | NA | TRBV27 | TGTGCCAGCAGTTTACAAGTAGGGGCAGGACAGCCCCAGCATTTT | CASSLQVGAGQPQHF
NA | TRBJ1-5 | NA | TRBV6-2/TRBV6-3 | TGTGCCAGCACTCGAATGGGACCAAATCAGCCCCAGCATTTT | CASTRMGPNQPQHF
few | TRBJ2-5 | NA | TRBV7-2 | TGTGCCAGCACCAGGACAAGACAAGAGACCCAGTACTTC | CASTRTRQETQYF